The entry below describes one TCR beta chain. Its cognate antigen is unknown. The data stem from a study of T cell repertoires in cytomegalovirus infection. Study-level findings and limits: The cumulative frequency of public TCR beta families distinguished individuals who carried CMV together with the relevant HLA.

TCRdb re-analysed the reads in MiXCR, keeping a single row per CDR3 protein. The top ten clones hold roughly 30% of a sample with fewer than 200,000 distinct CDR3 sequences, approximately 15% of them seen once. The V end was cut by 5 bases, the J end by 3 bases, with 22 bases between. The CDR3 covers 17 residues. Germline V gene sequence: CDR1 SEHNR, CDR2 FQNEAQ (reference sequence). Specimen: PBMCs. The gene calls are TRBV7-9 and TRBJ1-2; D is perhaps TRBD1 (6 bases). This clonotype was obtained from a human donor in good health (CMV status not recorded). Some clones in this sample may be carry-over from other donors' samples. This chain's CDR3 is CASSLRTSAGAYYGYTF. CDR3 nucleotides: TGTGCCAGCAGCCTAAGAACTTCGGCAGGGGCCTACTATGGCTACACCTTC.